This T cell receptor beta chain was captured in a study of T cells in pancreatic ductal adenocarcinoma (dated by TCRdb to 2016 to 2017). Turning to the overall study: To learn about the adaptive T-cell response arising naturally, investigators profiled where tumor-infiltrating CD8+ T cells, together with suppressive cells, were located within resected pancreatic ductal adenocarcinoma, how abundant they were, and what qualities they showed. Results and caveats for the whole study, not just this receptor: Because tumors are enriched in CD45RO+ effector T cells rather than naive T cells, which biases toward lower diversity, comparisons of clonality between tumor and blood may be biased. T-cell clonality did not differ significantly between tumor and blood, with mean clonality approximately 0.11 in tumors and 0.065 to 0.09 in blood. Blood samples had more total productive templates and 7 to 8-fold more unique clonotypes than tumor samples. Since most pancreatic cancer patients present with inoperable disease, the resected cohort was skewed toward the minority of patients who had early-stage disease.

TCR beta CDR3 regions were amplified from genomic DNA using the immunoSEQ hsTCRB kit. High-throughput TRB CDR3 sequencing was performed on an Illumina HiSeq system. On the authors' methods: Sequencing reads were analyzed with the immunoSEQ software, and nonproductive sequences with premature stops or frame-shifts were excluded. Clonality of the repertoire was calculated as one minus the Shannon entropy normalized by log2 of the number of unique productive sequences. TCRdb took this table from immuneACCESS and kept in-frame rearrangements with V and J called. Such tables lack part of the clones; where checked against another copy, unresolved V genes explain under half of the gap, and the rest is unexplained. That table supplies the V and J calls and clone size; D and trimming were determined from the DNA. Here the sample has thousands of clones; about 72% occur a single time. The top ten clones comprise 8.8% of the sample.

V sheds 2 bases and J sheds 2 bases, leaving 18 bases between their ends. The cysteine opens and the phenylalanine closes a CDR3 of 17 amino acids. Only CDR3 DNA is held: 51 bases, read in frame from base 1. According to the germline V gene, CDR1 reads SNHLY and CDR2 reads FYNNEI. The selected pancreatic ductal adenocarcinoma patients had received surgery without neoadjuvant therapy. Right after surgery, resected tumor tissue went into ice-cold media, and part of that tissue was flash frozen for DNA and RNA. The DNeasy Blood and Tissue Kit, with Proteinase K and RNase treatment, was used to extract genomic DNA from roughly seven PBMC specimens and roughly 10 flash-frozen tumor specimens. Comments on this clone: Its target antigen remains unknown. It has no much larger one-base neighbor in the sample; base qualities were not kept.

This TCR came from a human donor with pancreatic ductal adenocarcinoma. Sequencing was done on a sample of pancreatic tumor tissue. The chain links TRBV2 with TRBJ1-1; the D gene is possibly TRBD1, with 6 bases matching. Read as DNA, the sequence is TGTGCCAGCAGTGAAATGTTTAATACAGGGAGAAACACTGAAGCTTTCTTT. Its coded protein is CASSEMFNTGRNTEAFF.